One and the same sample provided the 12 T cell receptor beta chains below, sequenced in a study of T cell clonotyping in hematopoietic cell transplantation. Repertoires were generated with immunoSEQ multiplex PCR, while TCRdb's copy carries only in-frame clones and drops some. This repertoire shows under 7,500 clones, about three quarters found once; its top ten account for 27%. Material: PBMCs, obtained 100 days after allogeneic stem cell transplant. These TCRs come from a male patient aged 45-60 years who had an allogeneic stem cell transplant from an unrelated donor, so the T cells may come from the graft donor. Some clones in this sample may be carry-over from other donors' samples.

The chain has TRBV6-1 and TRBJ1-3; 7 bases are a match to TRBD1. The ends lost 4 bases at V and 2 bases at J; junction bases unmatched: 5. CDR1 MNHNS and CDR2 SASEGT come from the germline V gene. CDR3 length equals 15 residues. The CDR3 loop is CASSVGGQAGNTIYF. The CDR3 nucleotides read TGTGCCAGCAGTGTGGGTGGACAGGCTGGAAACACCATATATTTT.

The chain has TRBV5-6 and TRBJ2-7; D is unclear. The germline V and J ends were trimmed by 1 base and 5 bases, with 4 bases remaining between them. CDR1 is SGHDT, CDR2 YYEEEE, per germline. This CDR3 region has 11 residues. The CDR3 loop reads CASSLFNEQYF. As DNA, the CDR3 is TGTGCCAGCAGCTTGTTCAACGAGCAGTACTTC.

This chain links TRBV29-1 with TRBJ2-7, with D possibly being TRBD1 (6 bases). The CDR3 loop spans 14 amino acids. V lost 1 base and J 5 bases, leaving 15 bases between the germline ends. Germline CDR1 SQVTM, CDR2 ANQGSEA. The CDR3 DNA reads TGCAGCGTTGAAGTGGGGGCGTCCGGTGACGAGCAGTACTTC. Its protein is CSVEVGASGDEQYF.

The DNA for the CDR3 is TGTGCCACAAAGGGCAGAGCTAACTATGGCTACACCTTC. Amino acid sequence: CATKGRANYGYTF. This chain uses TRBV19 with TRBJ1-2; D not resolved. The CDR3 covers 13 residues. The germline V gene has CDR1 LNHDA and CDR2 SQIVND (reference sequence). V shed 10 bases and J shed 0 bases, with 12 bases lying between them.

The J gene is TRBJ2-3, the V gene TRBV29-1; 12 bases map to TRBD2. The CDR3 is 17 residues long. CDR1 is SQVTM, CDR2 ANQGSEA, per germline. The V gene end was trimmed by 0 bases and the J gene end by 0 bases; junction bases not matched to a gene: 4. The CDR3 is CSVEDLGLAGSTDTQYF. For the CDR3, the DNA is TGCAGCGTTGAAGATTTAGGACTAGCGGGGAGCACAGATACGCAGTATTTT.

This sequence joins TRBV7-6 and TRBJ1-3, with no clear D. Trimming pared 1 base from V and 4 bases from J, leaving 11 bases between. Germline V gene data show CDR1 as SGHVS and CDR2 as FNYEAQ. The CDR3 runs 15 residues. CDR3 coding DNA: TGTGCCAGCAGCTTAGGGCCCGGGTACGGAAACACCATATATTTT. Translation: CASSLGPGYGNTIYF.

This clone was recorded a few times. The V and J genes are TRBV10-3 and TRBJ1-5, with no clear D. V lost 6 bases and J 4 bases, leaving 7 bases between the germline ends. The CDR3 contains 12 residues. CDR1 is ENHRY and CDR2 is SYGVKD in the germline V gene. The DNA for the CDR3 is TGTGCCATCAGCGAGATAAATCAGCCCCAGCATTTT. It encodes CAISEINQPQHF.

This chain links TRBV7-9 with TRBJ1-2, with 9 bases that match TRBD1. V lost 5 bases to trimming and J lost 4 bases; unmatched junction nucleotides: 5. In germline, CDR1 is SEHNR, CDR2 FQNEAQ (reference sequence). The CDR3 is made up of 14 amino acids. The CDR3 DNA reads as TGTGCCAGCAGCCCCCCGACAGGGGGCTATGGCTACACCTTC. Its protein product is CASSPPTGGYGYTF.

The chain links TRBV2 to TRBJ2-7; 8 bases map to TRBD1. The CDR3 length is 15 residues. V shed 4 bases and J 3 bases; nucleotides not matched to a gene: 8. The germline V gene has CDR1 SNHLY and CDR2 FYNNEI. CDR3 nucleotide sequence: TGTGCCAGCAGTGCGACAGGGGCCATAGTCTACGAGCAGTACTTC. As protein: CASSATGAIVYEQYF.

V and J are TRBV6-5 and TRBJ2-5, with D possibly called TRBD1 or TRBD2 (5 bases each). The J call may be in error: the DNA end matches TRBJ2-7 better. Germline CDR1 and CDR2: MNHEY and SVGAGI. The CDR3 contains 14 residues. In nucleotides, the CDR3 is TGTGCCAGCAGTTACTCTACAGGAGGTTACGAGCAGTACTTC. This translates into CASSYSTGGYEQYF.

The chain joins TRBV5-1 to TRBJ1-2; D uncertain. CDR3 length equals 12 residues. Between the trimmed V and J ends, which lost 4 bases and 0 bases, there was a span of 4 bases. Per the germline V gene, CDR1 is SGHRS and CDR2 is YFSETQ. The CDR3 loop reads CASSNTNYGYTF. CDR3 DNA sequence: TGCGCCAGCAGCAACACTAACTATGGCTACACCTTC.

J is TRBJ2-1 and V is TRBV5-4, with 8 positions matching TRBD2. Germline V lookup: CDR1 SGHNT, CDR2 YYREEE (reference sequence). The CDR3 covers 15 residues. V shed 0 bases and J 6 bases; nucleotides not matched to a gene: 5. CDR3 residues: CASSLVAGNVNEQFF. Here the CDR3 DNA reads TGTGCCAGCAGCTTGGTAGCGGGGAACGTCAATGAGCAGTTCTTC.